The sample holds many counts of the clone carrying this T cell receptor (beta chain). Its antigen is not identified. Within the sample, other DNA sequences also encode this same CDR3. The sample originates from a study of cytomegalovirus exposure and HLA in healthy donors. V was pared by 0 bases and J by 3 bases, with 9 bases between. This CDR3 has 15 residues. Germline V gene sequence: CDR1 SGHDT, CDR2 YYEEEE. Study observations and caveats: In a later analysis, TCR beta V- and J-gene trimming showed a link to a missense DCLRE1C variant.

Primers included in the PCR were 60 Vbeta and 13 Jbeta primers. Assay used: immunoSEQ multiplex PCR; TCRdb lists only in-frame clones, some missing. The sample includes 25,000 to 30,000 clones, about 66% seen only once; the top ten take roughly 42%. Material for sequencing was PBMCs. The clonotype originates from a male donor in good health and CMV-seropositive. The chain is built from TRBV5-6 and TRBJ2-2, with D perhaps matching TRBD1 (6 bases). The chain's CDR3 is CASSLVQGDTGELFF. DNA for the CDR3: TGTGCCAGCAGCTTGGTACAGGGAGACACCGGGGAGCTGTTTTTT.